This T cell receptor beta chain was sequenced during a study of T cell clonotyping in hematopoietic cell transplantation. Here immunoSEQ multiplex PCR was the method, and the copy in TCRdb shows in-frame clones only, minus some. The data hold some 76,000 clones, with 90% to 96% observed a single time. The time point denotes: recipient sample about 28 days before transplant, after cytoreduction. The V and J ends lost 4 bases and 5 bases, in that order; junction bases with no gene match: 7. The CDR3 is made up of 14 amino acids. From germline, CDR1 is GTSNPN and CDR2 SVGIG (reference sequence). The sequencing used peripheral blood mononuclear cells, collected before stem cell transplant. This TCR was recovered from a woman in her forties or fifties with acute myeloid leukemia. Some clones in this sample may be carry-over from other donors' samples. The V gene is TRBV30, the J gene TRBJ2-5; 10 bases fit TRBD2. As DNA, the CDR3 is TGTGCCTGGAACAAGCGGGGGGGCCGGGAGACCCAGTACTTC. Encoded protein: CAWNKRGGRETQYF.